This section outlines one T cell receptor (beta chain) sequence together with its context. V gave up 1 base and J gave up 8 bases, with 11 bases separating them. CDR1 is SGHTA, CDR2 FQGTGA, per germline. The CDR3 length is 13 residues. Clones were sequenced by immunoSEQ multiplex PCR, and TCRdb holds only the in-frame ones, with some missing. Counted here are about 50,000 clones, roughly four fifths occurring once; the ten biggest clones make up roughly 3.3%. The data stem from a study of PD-L1 blockade in urothelial cancer. For the study at large: Most patients, about 85% of the roughly 30, were males with bladder-origin cancer. Each patient had 0 to 3 earlier chemotherapy regimens. The study recovered a median of around 150,000 T cells per blood sample.

The time point was: pretreatment peripheral blood. The sequence came from a man between 65 and 85 years old with urothelial cancer. J is TRBJ1-2 and V is TRBV7-3; TRBD1 might be the D (5 bases). This material consisted of PBMCs, taken around atezolizumab (anti-PD-L1) treatment. The CDR3 bases are TGTGCCAGCAGCTTAAATGGGGCTGGAGGCTACACCTTC. Translated, it gives CASSLNGAGGYTF. Looking up the rest from reference TRBV7-3 and TRBJ1-2 gives the full variable domain: GAGVSQTPSNKVTEKGKYVELRCDPISGHTALYWYRQSLGQGPEFLIYFQGTGAADDSGLPNDRFFAVRPEGSVSTLKIQRTERGDSAVYLCASSLNGAGGYTFGSGTRLTVV.